This TCR beta chain was retrieved from a study of blood T cell repertoires in COVID-19. Background on the study: Material from acute and convalescent COVID-19 was sourced from the United States, Italy and Spain.

Assay used: immunoSEQ multiplex PCR; TCRdb lists only in-frame clones, some missing. The sample includes about 370,000 clones, 80% to 90% seen only once; the top ten take roughly 1%. Which cohort a participant joined came from the clinical history participants gave. Cohort 3 donors were reported recovered after two negative PCRs, clearance, or symptom resolution. V trimming: 6 bases; J trimming: 2 bases; junction bases outside the gene matches: 2. The CDR3 extends over 14 amino acids. The germline V gene has CDR1 KGHSH and CDR2 LQKENI. The receptor comes from a man younger than 35 who had recovered from COVID-19. The J gene is TRBJ1-3, the V gene TRBV18; 9 bases are shared with TRBD1. Sequencing was performed on PBMCs or T cells enriched from blood (not recorded which). The CDR3 bases are TGTGCCAGCTCGGGGACAGGGACTGGAAACACCATATATTTT. It codes for CASSGTGTGNTIYF.